This T cell receptor (beta chain) emerged from a study of T cells in Graves' hyperthyroidism and ophthalmopathy. Authors of the study amplified TCR beta CDR3 regions from RNA transcripts. Carried out on the TCR CDR3, a first-round RT-PCR used the HTBI primer set. Each CDR3 protein gets one entry after TCRdb re-called the multiplex PCR reads with MiXCR. The table has roughly 290,000 distinct CDR3 sequences, about an eighth seen once. The CDR3 has 13 amino acids. Trimming cost V 11 bases and J 6 bases; bases outside gene matches: 12. Germline CDR1 is ENHRY and CDR2 is SYGVKD. Many counts were recorded for this clonotype.

This chain connects TRBV10-3 to TRBJ2-7; 8 bases fit TRBD2. The clonotype was recovered from a young woman with Graves' hyperthyroidism that later progressed to Graves' ophthalmopathy. Material for sequencing was blood. CDR3 DNA: TGTGCCTCGGGGGGGCGGGAGAGCGGCGAGCAGTACTTC. Translated, it gives CASGGRESGEQYF.